These T cell receptor beta chains were read from a single sample in a study of blood T cells in healthy people across ages. TCRdb reanalysed the 5' RACE reads using MiXCR and keeps one entry per CDR3 protein. The sample yields 900,000 to 950,000 distinct CDR3 sequences, under 35% seen once. The sample was also reused in another study, on T cells of mothers and their children.

Sequenced: blood. The origin of the receptors is a woman in her forties in good health. CDR3s include the opening cysteine and the closing phenylalanine or tryptophan. Fields, in order: D gene, clone size, J gene, V gene, CDR3 DNA, CDR3 protein. D genes are given only for firm matches. For some rows the clone size is stated as once, few or many, or as a class when expanded; others skip it.

d_call: TRBD2
clone_size: .
j_call: TRBJ2-5
v_call: TRBV10-3
cdr3_nt: TGTGCCATCGCCAGACTAGCGGGAGATAAAATTGGAGAGACCCAGTACTTC
cdr3_aa: CAIARLAGDKIGETQYF

d_call: .
clone_size: once
j_call: TRBJ2-3
v_call: TRBV4-1
cdr3_nt: TGCGCCAGCAGCCAAACCGGACGAGGGAGCACAGATACGCAGTATTTT
cdr3_aa: CASSQTGRGSTDTQYF

d_call: .
clone_size: few
j_call: TRBJ2-1
v_call: TRBV29-1
cdr3_nt: TGCAGCGTTGAATTGGTCACCTCCAATGAGCAGTTCTTC
cdr3_aa: CSVELVTSNEQFF

d_call: TRBD1
clone_size: many
j_call: TRBJ2-2
v_call: TRBV12-3/TRBV12-4
cdr3_nt: TGTGCCAGCAGTTCGACAGGGACACCAGGGGCCGGGGAGCTGTTTTTT
cdr3_aa: CASSSTGTPGAGELFF

d_call: TRBD1
clone_size: few
j_call: TRBJ1-4
v_call: TRBV12-3/TRBV12-4
cdr3_nt: TGTGCCAGCAGCGGGGACAGGGAGGTTTGTGAAAAACTGTTTTTT
cdr3_aa: CASSGDREVCEKLFF

d_call: .
clone_size: .
j_call: TRBJ1-2
v_call: TRBV20-1
cdr3_nt: TGCAGTGGGCTGGACTATGGCTACACCTTC
cdr3_aa: CSGLDYGYTF

d_call: .
clone_size: .
j_call: TRBJ2-1
v_call: TRBV3-1
cdr3_nt: TGTGCCAGCAGCCCGATTCGCGGGGACTACAATGAGCAGTTCTTC
cdr3_aa: CASSPIRGDYNEQFF

d_call: .
clone_size: .
j_call: TRBJ1-1
v_call: TRBV9
cdr3_nt: TGTGCCAGCAGCGTAGCCTCCGGGCCGGGCACTGAAGCTTTCTTT
cdr3_aa: CASSVASGPGTEAFF

d_call: .
clone_size: .
j_call: TRBJ1-1
v_call: TRBV20-1
cdr3_nt: TGCAGTGCCTTACGGGAGGGGAACACTGAAGCTTTCTTT
cdr3_aa: CSALREGNTEAFF

d_call: .
clone_size: .
j_call: TRBJ1-1
v_call: TRBV6-2/TRBV6-3
cdr3_nt: TGTGCCAGCAGTTTCCGGGACGGGGTGGTCTCGCAAGCTTTCTTT
cdr3_aa: CASSFRDGVVSQAFF

d_call: TRBD2
clone_size: .
j_call: TRBJ2-5
v_call: TRBV20-1
cdr3_nt: TGCAGTGCTAGAGATCGAGTAGCGGGAGTCGTAGAGACCCAGTACTTC
cdr3_aa: CSARDRVAGVVETQYF

d_call: .
clone_size: .
j_call: TRBJ2-2
v_call: TRBV19
cdr3_nt: TGTGCCAGTAGTACCCGGGCCGGCGGGGAGCTGTTTTTT
cdr3_aa: CASSTRAGGELFF

d_call: TRBD1
clone_size: many
j_call: TRBJ2-1
v_call: TRBV28
cdr3_nt: TGTGCCAGCAGTTTAGGGACAGGGCGGGATGAGCAGTTCTTC
cdr3_aa: CASSLGTGRDEQFF

d_call: .
clone_size: .
j_call: TRBJ2-5
v_call: TRBV4-1
cdr3_nt: TGCGCCAGCAGCCAAGTAGGAGTCGAGACCCAGTACTTC
cdr3_aa: CASSQVGVETQYF

d_call: .
clone_size: .
j_call: TRBJ2-7
v_call: TRBV18
cdr3_nt: TGTGCCAGCTCACCACCGTCGGAGCCCTACGAGCAGTACTTC
cdr3_aa: CASSPPSEPYEQYF

d_call: .
clone_size: .
j_call: TRBJ1-5
v_call: TRBV4-1
cdr3_nt: TGCGCCAGCAGCCAATCCTTATCTGGAGGGCAGCGGATCAATCAGCCCCAGCATTTT
cdr3_aa: CASSQSLSGGQRINQPQHF

d_call: TRBD2
clone_size: .
j_call: TRBJ2-6
v_call: TRBV6-6
cdr3_nt: TGTGCCAGCAGTTACGGGGGGGTAGCTGGGGCCAACGTCCTGACTTTC
cdr3_aa: CASSYGGVAGANVLTF

d_call: .
clone_size: .
j_call: TRBJ1-1
v_call: TRBV18
cdr3_nt: TGTGCCAGCTCACCACCGTCGGGCACTGAAGCTTTCTTT
cdr3_aa: CASSPPSGTEAFF

d_call: .
clone_size: .
j_call: TRBJ2-3
v_call: TRBV12-3/TRBV12-4
cdr3_nt: TGTGCCAGCAGTCCACCCACCAGCGGTGTCGCAGATACGCAGTATTTT
cdr3_aa: CASSPPTSGVADTQYF

d_call: .
clone_size: .
j_call: TRBJ1-5
v_call: TRBV20-1
cdr3_nt: TGCAGTGCTCCATTTGGGAGTAGCAATCAGCCCCAGCATTTT
cdr3_aa: CSAPFGSSNQPQHF

d_call: .
clone_size: .
j_call: TRBJ2-7
v_call: TRBV7-9
cdr3_nt: TGTGCCAGCAGCTTGGGTGATAGAGGGTACTCCTACAATGAGCAGTACTTC
cdr3_aa: CASSLGDRGYSYNEQYF

d_call: .
clone_size: few
j_call: TRBJ1-5
v_call: TRBV28
cdr3_nt: TGTGCCAGCAGCCCCGCCGGAGCAGGAGATCAGCCCCAGCATTTT
cdr3_aa: CASSPAGAGDQPQHF

d_call: .
clone_size: .
j_call: TRBJ1-5
v_call: TRBV7-8
cdr3_nt: TGTGCCAGCAGCTTAGGGGAGAGGGGAGCAAATCAGCCCCAGCATTTT
cdr3_aa: CASSLGERGANQPQHF

d_call: .
clone_size: .
j_call: TRBJ1-2
v_call: TRBV7-9
cdr3_nt: TGTGCCAGCAGCCCCCCCCGGTCAGGGCGGGAGGGCTACACCTTC
cdr3_aa: CASSPPRSGREGYTF

d_call: TRBD1
clone_size: few
j_call: TRBJ1-2
v_call: TRBV28
cdr3_nt: TGTGCCAGCAGTGACAGGGTCAGTGGCTACACCTTC
cdr3_aa: CASSDRVSGYTF

d_call: .
clone_size: .
j_call: TRBJ1-5
v_call: TRBV20-1
cdr3_nt: TGCAGTGCTAGAGATGAGCGCCCCAATCAGCCCCAGCATTTT
cdr3_aa: CSARDERPNQPQHF

d_call: TRBD1
clone_size: .
j_call: TRBJ1-1
v_call: TRBV11-2
cdr3_nt: TGTGCCAGCAGCCAAAGCCGGGACAGGGTTGGCACTGAAGCTTTCTTT
cdr3_aa: CASSQSRDRVGTEAFF